These 5 T cell receptor beta chains were sequenced from one sample in a study of somatic mutations in cytotoxic T cells in rheumatoid arthritis. Using immunoSEQ multiplex PCR, the repertoire was profiled, and TCRdb retains in-frame clones only, with some absent. The profile covers more than 12,000 clones, with about 89% appearing a single time and approximately 18% taken by the ten largest. The specimen sequenced was CD4+ T cells sorted from blood. Source of these receptors: a man aged 70-80 years with rheumatoid arthritis.

The gene calls are TRBV2 and TRBJ2-1; TRBD2 matches at 12 bases. This CDR3 spans 15 amino acids. Germline loops: CDR1 SNHLY, CDR2 FYNNEI. V gave up 3 bases and J gave up 6 bases; unmatched junction bases: 3. The CDR3 reads CASSEGLAGTNEQFF. The CDR3 DNA is TGTGCCAGCAGTGAGGGACTAGCGGGCACCAATGAGCAGTTCTTC. The full variable domain, its missing parts supplied by reference TRBV2 and TRBJ2-1, is EPEVTQTPSHQVTQMGQEVILRCVPISNHLYFYWYRQILGQKVEFLVSFYNNEISEKSEIFDDQFSVERPDGSNFTLKIRSTKLEDSAMYFCASSEGLAGTNEQFFGPGTRLTVL.

The chain has TRBV25-1 and TRBJ2-6; 7 nucleotides line up with TRBD1. Losses at the gene ends were 5 bases for V and 2 bases for J; bases not matched to a gene: 3. The CDR3 is made up of 15 amino acids. Germline V gene sequence: CDR1 MGHDK, CDR2 SYGVNS. CDR3 DNA: TGTGCCAGCAGTTATACAGGGGCTGGGGCCAACGTCCTGACTTTC. Its protein product is CASSYTGAGANVLTF.

The chain combines TRBV11-2 with TRBJ2-1; 11 nucleotides match TRBD2. J gave up 6 bases and V 1 base, and 8 bases lay outside the gene matches. Per germline, CDR1 SGHAT and CDR2 FQNNGV. The CDR3 covers 17 residues. CDR3: CASSLGLGLAEANEQFF. The CDR3, as DNA: TGTGCCAGCAGCTTAGGGTTGGGACTAGCGGAGGCCAATGAGCAGTTCTTC.

The chain links TRBV6-5 to TRBJ2-4, with D tentatively TRBD1 (5 bases). CDR3 length: 13 amino acids. Per germline, CDR1 MNHEY and CDR2 SVGAGI. Trimming removed 6 bases at V and 9 bases at J, with 15 bases between. DNA for the CDR3: TGTGCCAGCAGAGCTTTCAGGGAAGGCATTCAGTACTTC. Translated: CASRAFREGIQYF.

The gene calls are TRBV5-1 and TRBJ1-3; D is possibly TRBD1 (5 bases). V lost 4 bases to trimming and J lost 2 bases, with 16 bases between them. Germline V gene sequence: CDR1 SGHRS, CDR2 YFSETQ. This CDR3 is 16 amino acids long. The CDR3 loop is CASSQSGGAAGNTIYF. The CDR3 coding sequence is TGCGCCAGCAGCCAAAGTGGAGGGGCGGCTGGAAACACCATATATTTT.